The source of this T cell receptor (beta chain) is a study of blood T cell repertoires in COVID-19. As for the study in general: Researchers got acute and convalescent COVID-19 samples from the United States, Italy and Spain. PBMCs, B-cell-depleted T cells, or T cells were the source of the cDNA or gDNA that made up the material.

The Seattle patients, enrolled during active infection, were followed longitudinally. Some clones are missing from TCRdb's copy, which holds only in-frame ones; the method was immunoSEQ multiplex PCR. The sample lists nearly 250,000 clones, about 84% occurring once. The sequencing sample was made of peripheral blood. The receptor's source is a woman aged 80 or over with COVID-19, enrolled during active disease.

CDR3 coding DNA: TGCAGCGTTGAAGATCAGGGGGCCGGCTACACCTTC. This gives the protein CSVEDQGAGYTF. V gene TRBV29-1 combines with J gene TRBJ1-2; TRBD1 matches 8 bases. CDR3 size: 12 residues. Germline CDR1 SQVTM, CDR2 ANQGSEA. The ends lost 0 bases at V and 8 bases at J; junction bases unmatched: 2.